The clone carrying this T cell receptor (beta chain) was recorded at least ten times. These data originate in a study of regulatory T cells in long-lasting Graves disease. Arm-PCR of CDR3 regions and iRepertoire HTBI primers were used to build TCR beta libraries. TCRdb passed the multiplex PCR reads through MiXCR, listing each CDR3 protein once. The repertoire holds roughly 440,000 distinct CDR3 sequences, with about 16% as singletons. Time point described: newly diagnosed GD, antithyroid drugs for less than 3 months. PBMCs provided the RNA from which the TCR library was made. This CDR3 is built from 15 residues. V shed 4 bases and J 0 bases; nucleotides not matched to a gene: 4. The germline V gene has CDR1 SEHNR and CDR2 FQNEAQ (reference sequence). This same sample was also taken into another study, of T cells in Graves' hyperthyroidism and ophthalmopathy. That report adds: An initial round of RT-PCR targeting the TCR CDR3 relied on the HTBI primer set.

This chain uses TRBV7-9 with TRBJ2-7; 9 bases line up with TRBD1. The source was peripheral blood mononuclear cells (PBMCs), collected at new diagnosis, from a patient treated with antithyroid drugs. This clonotype was obtained from a woman aged 18 to 35 with Graves disease. The CDR3 spells CASSSGQGPSYEQYF. As DNA, the CDR3 is TGTGCCAGCAGCTCCGGACAGGGGCCCTCCTACGAGCAGTACTTC.